In this sample, the clone carrying this T cell receptor (beta chain) turned up many times. The CDR3 totals 15 residues. Looked up from germline, CDR1 is LNHDA and CDR2 is SQIVND (reference sequence). Trimming left V 5 bases short and J 3 bases short, with 14 bases between. Using RNA transcripts as the source, TCR beta CDR3 regions were amplified. The HTBI primer set served for first-round RT-PCR of the TCR CDR3. TCRdb used MiXCR to reprocess the multiplex PCR reads, holding one entry per CDR3 protein. The data hold 750,000 to 950,000 distinct CDR3 sequences, with around 38% observed a single time. This specimen comes from a study of T cells in Graves' hyperthyroidism and ophthalmopathy.

This receptor was taken from a man younger than 35 with Graves' hyperthyroidism. This chain joins TRBV19 and TRBJ1-5; D gene unclear. Sequenced sample: blood. CDR3 protein: CASSLTVSLNQPQHF. CDR3 bases: TGTGCCAGTAGTCTAACCGTCAGTCTCAATCAGCCCCAGCATTTT.